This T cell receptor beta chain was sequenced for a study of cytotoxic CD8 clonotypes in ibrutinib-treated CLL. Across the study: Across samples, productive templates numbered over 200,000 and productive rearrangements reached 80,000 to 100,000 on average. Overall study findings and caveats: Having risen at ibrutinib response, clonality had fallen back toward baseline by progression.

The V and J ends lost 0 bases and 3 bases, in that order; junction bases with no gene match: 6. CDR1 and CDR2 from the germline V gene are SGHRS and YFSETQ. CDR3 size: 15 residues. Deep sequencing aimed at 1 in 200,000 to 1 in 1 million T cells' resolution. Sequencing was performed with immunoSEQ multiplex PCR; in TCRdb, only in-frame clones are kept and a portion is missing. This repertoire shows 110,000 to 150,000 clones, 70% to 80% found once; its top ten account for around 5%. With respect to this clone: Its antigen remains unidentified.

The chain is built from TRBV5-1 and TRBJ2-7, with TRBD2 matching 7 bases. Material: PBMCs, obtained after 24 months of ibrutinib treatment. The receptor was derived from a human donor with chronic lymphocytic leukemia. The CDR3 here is CASSLAASGVYEQYF. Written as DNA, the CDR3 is TGCGCCAGCAGCTTGGCGGCTAGCGGAGTCTACGAGCAGTACTTC.